Shown below are 30 T cell receptor beta chains from a single sample sequenced in a study of blood T cells in healthy people across ages (dated by TCRdb to 2015 to 2017). Library preparation used 5' RACE. TCRdb records Illumina HiSeq 2500 as the sequencer. A second PCR of about 6 to 12 cycles was run with a J-beta primer mix and a sample-barcoded 5' primer. Using fastp at Q25 and MiXCR, TCRdb reprocessed the public reads and kept productive beta chains. Identical CDR3 protein sequences are pooled into one entry, listed with their most common genes and DNA. The sample yields about 650,000 distinct CDR3 sequences; 32% were counted once. The ten largest clones capture 15% of the sample. Sequenced material: blood. These receptors were taken from a woman older than 75 in good health. Donor details come from another sample of the same person, matched by shared clones.

This clonotype was counted between two and nine times. The chain links TRBV7-6 to TRBJ2-7, with 10 positions matching TRBD1. The V gene end was trimmed by 5 bases and the J gene end by 3 bases; junction bases not matched to a gene: 7. In germline, CDR1 is SGHVS, CDR2 FNYEAQ. There are 15 residues in the CDR3. The CDR3 sequence: CASSPETGGDYEQYF. DNA of the CDR3: TGTGCCAGCAGCCCGGAGACAGGGGGCGACTACGAGCAGTACTTC. The variable domain in full, completed from reference TRBV7-6 and TRBJ2-7, reads GAGVSQSPRYKVTKRGQDVALRCDPISGHVSLYWYRQALGQGPEFLTYFNYEAQQDKSGLPNDRFSAERPEGSISTLTIQRTEQRDSAMYRCASSPETGGDYEQYFGPGTRLTVT.

This clonotype was counted at least ten times. The genes are TRBV5-4 and TRBJ2-1; D unresolved. The CDR3 is 14 residues long. Germline loops: CDR1 SGHNT, CDR2 YYREEE (reference sequence). The germline V and J ends were trimmed by 0 bases and 7 bases, with 11 bases remaining between them. CDR3 nucleotides: TGTGCCAGCAGCTTGGCCCGTTCGCTGAATGAGCAGTTCTTC. Protein sequence: CASSLARSLNEQFF.

The genes are TRBV27 and TRBJ1-2, with 8 positions matching TRBD1. V was clipped by 4 bases and J by 9 bases; unmatched bases: 4. Germline CDR1 MNHEY, CDR2 SMNVEV (reference sequence). This CDR3 spans 12 amino acids. CDR3: CASSSGQGSYTF. The CDR3 coding sequence is TGTGCCAGCAGTTCCGGACAGGGAAGCTACACCTTC.

The chain links TRBV20-1 to TRBJ1-1; D is undetermined. The V gene lost 1 base and the J gene lost 0 bases, with 12 bases spanning the gap. The CDR3 extends over 15 amino acids. CDR1 is DFQATT and CDR2 is SNEGSKA in the germline V gene (reference sequence). CDR3 protein: CSARGSRTVNTEAFF. CDR3 DNA: TGCAGTGCTAGAGGGTCACGAACAGTGAACACTGAAGCTTTCTTT.

This clonotype was seen a few times. This may come from a read error, since a much larger clone is one base off. The rearrangement links TRBV6-2 or TRBV6-3 to TRBJ2-1, with 9 bases identical to TRBD1. Germline assignment: CDR1 MNHEY and CDR2 SVGEGT. The CDR3 runs to 14 residues. V lost 6 bases to trimming and J lost 7 bases; unmatched junction nucleotides: 7. CDR3 amino acids: CASRGTGNCNEQFF. The DNA of the CDR3 is TGTGCCAGCAGGGGGACAGGGAATTGTAATGAGCAGTTCTTC.

This clonotype showed up many times. This chain joins TRBV4-2 and TRBJ2-3; 9 bases are a match to TRBD2. Germline values: CDR1 LGHNA, CDR2 YNFKEQ. Germline trimming cut 4 bases from V and 1 base from J; bases unmatched to any gene: 6. This CDR3 has 16 residues. The CDR3 loop reads CASSPQRGARTDTQYF. The CDR3 bases are TGTGCCAGCAGCCCTCAGCGGGGGGCCCGCACAGATACGCAGTATTTT.

This clonotype has a handful of counts. A clone one base away is much larger, so this may be a read error. The chain carries TRBV5-5 and TRBJ2-7, with D tentatively TRBD1 (5 bases). V was shortened by 3 bases and J by 2 bases, with 12 bases between the two germline ends. Germline-derived CDR1 and CDR2 are SGHKS and YYEKEE (reference sequence). This CDR3 comprises 14 residues. CDR3 sequence reads: CASSWQGFTYEQYF. The CDR3, as DNA: TGTGCCAGCAGCTGGCAGGGATTCACCTACGAGCAGTACTTC.

The V call is TRBV20-1, the J call TRBJ2-7, with D perhaps TRBD1 or TRBD2 (5 bases each). The V gene lost 5 bases and the J gene lost 1 base, with 15 bases spanning the gap. The CDR3 consists of 14 residues. Germline V gives CDR1 DFQATT, CDR2 SNEGSKA (reference sequence). The CDR3 loop is CSAGTGTRSYEQYF. As DNA, the CDR3 is TGCAGTGCTGGGACCGGGACCAGATCCTACGAGCAGTACTTC.

This chain joins TRBV20-1 and TRBJ1-2, with D possibly TRBD1 on 6 matching bases. V was shortened by 8 bases and J by 3 bases, with 16 bases between the two germline ends. Germline lookup yields CDR1 DFQATT and CDR2 SNEGSKA (reference sequence). CDR3 length: 13 residues. DNA of the CDR3: TGCAGTCCGAGGTCACGGACAGACTATGGCTACACCTTC. It is translated as CSPRSRTDYGYTF.

This clonotype was observed many times. This chain connects TRBV5-1 to TRBJ2-7; D is possibly TRBD2 (6 bases). Between the trimmed V and J ends, which lost 4 bases and 7 bases, there was a span of 21 bases. CDR3 length equals 15 residues. Germline loops: CDR1 SGHRS, CDR2 YFSETQ. This chain's CDR3 is CASSGGSSGVWEQYF. DNA of the CDR3: TGCGCCAGCAGCGGAGGGAGCTCTGGGGTCTGGGAGCAGTACTTC. Filled out from reference TRBV5-1 and TRBJ2-7, the complete variable domain reads KAGVTQTPRYLIKTRGQQVTLSCSPISGHRSVSWYQQTPGQGLQFLFEYFSETQRNKGNFPGRFSGRQFSNSRSEMNVSTLELGDSALYLCASSGGSSGVWEQYFGPGTRLTVT.

In this sample, this clonotype turned up many times. The chain joins TRBV6-2 or TRBV6-3 to TRBJ2-5; D perhaps matches TRBD2 (6 bases). Germline assignment: CDR1 MNHEY and CDR2 SVGEGT. CDR3 size: 15 residues. Trimming took 6 bases from V and 1 from J, leaving 15 bases between them. This CDR3 reads CASRKAVTSQETQYF. CDR3 in DNA: TGTGCCAGCAGAAAGGCCGTGACTAGCCAAGAGACCCAGTACTTC.

The gene calls are TRBV7-2 and TRBJ2-1; 8 bases agree with TRBD2. This CDR3 is built from 13 residues. J gave up 15 bases and V 5 bases, and 12 bases lay outside the gene matches. The germline V gene has CDR1 SGHTA and CDR2 FQGNSA. The CDR3 DNA reads as TGTGCCAGCAGCCTACAGCGGGAGACTAATCCGTTCTTC. Protein: CASSLQRETNPFF.

This clonotype was counted ten times or more. The rearrangement links TRBV6-5 to TRBJ2-1; D not certain. The V gene lost 10 bases and the J gene lost 5 bases, with 15 bases spanning the gap. This CDR3 region has 13 residues. Per germline, CDR1 MNHEY and CDR2 SVGAGI. The CDR3 protein is CATQRTVDNEQFF. CDR3 nucleotides: TGTGCCACCCAAAGGACGGTCGACAATGAGCAGTTCTTC.

This clonotype showed up just a few times. The chain combines TRBV11-2 with TRBJ2-2; D is possibly TRBD1 (5 bases). CDR1 SGHAT and CDR2 FQNNGV come from the germline V gene. There are 13 residues in the CDR3. Trimming removed 3 bases from V and 6 bases from J, with 8 bases in between. The CDR3 DNA sequence: TGTGCCAGCAGCTTCCTCAGGGCCGGGGAGCTGTTTTTT. As protein: CASSFLRAGELFF.

As for this clonotype: One end of the junction does not line up with germline, which may come from a read error. The V gene is TRBV2, the J gene TRBJ2-5; the D gene is possibly TRBD1 (5 bases). Germline lookup yields CDR1 SNHLY and CDR2 FYNNEI. The CDR3 covers 13 residues. CDR3 region: CATAVGRQEAQYF. The CDR3 DNA follows: TGTGCCACCGCAGTGGGGCGGCAAGAGGCCCAGTACTTC.

The chain joins TRBV5-1 to TRBJ2-3; TRBD1 agrees at 7 bases. The CDR3 runs to 16 residues. The V gene's germline CDR1 is SGHRS and CDR2 YFSETQ. The J segment lost 4 bases and the V segment lost 0 bases, leaving 8 bases of the junction unmatched. CDR3 sequence (DNA): TGCGCCAGCAGCTTGGGACAGGGTCAAGTGGCAGATACGCAGTATTTT. Its protein is CASSLGQGQVADTQYF.

This clonotype was counted only a few times. A much larger clone sits a single nucleotide away, making a read error possible. The chain couples TRBV7-3 to TRBJ2-5; 13 positions match TRBD2. The CDR3 has 17 residues. Trimming took 5 bases from V and 11 from J; bases not matched to a gene: 17. Germline CDR1 and CDR2: SGHTA and FQGTGA. The CDR3 loop reads CASSIGTSGVLYNEQYF. The CDR3 DNA reads as TGTGCCAGCAGCATAGGGACTAGCGGGGTCCTCTACAATGAGCAGTACTTC. The full variable domain, in which reference TRBV7-3 and TRBJ2-5 provide the parts outside the CDR3, is GAGVSQTPSNKVTEKGKYVELRCDPISGHTALYWYRQSLGQGPEFLIYFQGTGAADDSGLPNDRFFAVRPEGSVSTLKIQRTERGDSAVYLCASSIGTSGVLYNEQYFGPGTRLLVL.

This clonotype was detected once. The gene calls are TRBV7-2 and TRBJ2-7, with 7 bases matching TRBD1. V dropped 8 bases and J dropped 0; count of bases not matched to a gene: 7. This CDR3 has 14 residues. Germline values: CDR1 SGHTA, CDR2 FQGNSA. CDR3 amino acids: CASDYHRGSYEQYF. CDR3 DNA sequence: TGTGCCAGCGACTATCACAGGGGCTCCTACGAGCAGTACTTC.

There are many counts of this clonotype. This chain uses TRBV30 with TRBJ2-3; D gene uncertain. Deletions cut 2 bases from V and 0 bases from J, with 9 bases between. Per the germline V gene, CDR1 is GTSNPN and CDR2 is SVGIG (reference sequence). The CDR3 loop spans 14 amino acids. Here the CDR3 reads CAWSHSASTDTQYF. In DNA, the CDR3 is TGTGCCTGGAGTCACAGCGCCAGCACAGATACGCAGTATTTT.

This clonotype came up many times. The rearrangement uses TRBV20-1 and TRBJ2-7; no clear D. In germline, CDR1 is DFQATT, CDR2 SNEGSKA (reference sequence). V was clipped by 0 bases and J by 2 bases, with 5 bases between them. CDR3 length: 12 residues. The CDR3 sequence: CSARESTYEQYF. CDR3 nucleotide sequence: TGCAGTGCTAGAGAGTCAACCTACGAGCAGTACTTC.

In its sample, this clonotype was seen many times. The V and J genes are TRBV20-1 and TRBJ2-4, with 9 bases fitting TRBD2. Germline lookup yields CDR1 DFQATT and CDR2 SNEGSKA (reference sequence). V gave up 3 bases and J gave up 1 base; unmatched junction bases: 4. The CDR3 is 15 residues long. In nucleotides, the CDR3 is TGCAGTGCTAGTCAGGCGGGGGGGGCCAAAAACATTCAGTACTTC. This gives the protein CSASQAGGAKNIQYF.

This clonotype is a singleton in its sample. This chain links TRBV20-1 with TRBJ2-1; TRBD2 aligns across 14 bases. Gene TRBJ2-7 matches the end of the DNA better, so the J call may be wrong. This CDR3 has 15 amino acids. Germline CDR1 is DFQATT and CDR2 is SNEGSKA (reference sequence). CDR3 in DNA: TGCAGTGCTAGATCTGGGGGACTAGCGGGAGCCGAGCAGTACTTC. It codes for CSARSGGLAGAEQYF.

Details on this clonotype: A clone one base away is much larger, so this may be a read error. This chain uses TRBV2 with TRBJ1-2, with D hard to call. Germline CDR1 and CDR2: SNHLY and FYNNEI. Trimming removed 4 bases from V and 8 bases from J, with 14 bases in between. This CDR3 comprises 13 residues. CDR3 in DNA: TGTGCCAGCAGTGGAAGGGTCCGCAAAGGCTACACCTTC. Its protein is CASSGRVRKGYTF.

The chain has TRBV12-3 or TRBV12-4 and TRBJ1-4; D gene uncertain. V dropped 1 base and J dropped 3 bases, with 9 bases sitting between them. The CDR3 has 15 residues. CDR3 sequence: CASSLGGGSNEKLFF. The CDR3 DNA reads TGTGCCAGCAGTTTAGGCGGAGGTTCTAATGAAAAACTGTTTTTT.

This clonotype has ten or more counts. This rearrangement joins TRBV5-1 to TRBJ2-3; no clear D gene. The CDR3 has 15 residues. Trimming took 3 bases from V and 0 from J, leaving 11 bases between them. Germline V gene sequence: CDR1 SGHRS, CDR2 YFSETQ. CDR3 bases: TGCGCCAGCAGCTCTAACGGATATAGCACAGATACGCAGTATTTT. It yields the protein CASSSNGYSTDTQYF. The complete variable domain, with remaining parts taken from reference TRBV5-1 and TRBJ2-3, reads KAGVTQTPRYLIKTRGQQVTLSCSPISGHRSVSWYQQTPGQGLQFLFEYFSETQRNKGNFPGRFSGRQFSNSRSEMNVSTLELGDSALYLCASSSNGYSTDTQYFGPGTRLTVL.

This clonotype was seen many times. The chain recombines TRBV5-1 with TRBJ1-6, with D unclear. CDR3 length: 15 amino acids. Germline lookup yields CDR1 SGHRS and CDR2 YFSETQ. Trimming pared 2 bases from V and 8 bases from J, leaving 14 bases between. The CDR3 sequence is CASSFKRDRYSPLHF. CDR3 bases: TGCGCCAGCAGCTTTAAGAGGGATCGGTATTCACCCCTCCACTTT.

This clonotype was seen a handful of times. V and J are TRBV30 and TRBJ1-2; 10 nucleotides align to TRBD1. J gave up 6 bases and V 5 bases, and 0 bases lay outside the gene matches. The germline V gene has CDR1 GTSNPN and CDR2 SVGIG (reference sequence). The CDR3 length is 11 residues. DNA of the CDR3: TGTGCCTGGGACAGGGGGCATGGCTACACCTTC. This codes for CAWDRGHGYTF.

This clonotype has a count of ten or more. The V gene is TRBV5-5, the J gene TRBJ2-6, with D possibly being TRBD1 (6 bases). This CDR3 has 17 residues. The V end lost 3 bases, the J end lost 0 bases, and 13 bases lay between the germline ends. Germline lookup yields CDR1 SGHKS and CDR2 YYEKEE (reference sequence). The CDR3 DNA is TGTGCCAGCAGCTACAGGGTTATTGACTCTGGGGCCAACGTCCTGACTTTC. Protein: CASSYRVIDSGANVLTF.

This clonotype was observed a single time. One junction end disagrees with the germline gene, perhaps due to a read error. This rearrangement joins TRBV7-9 to TRBJ2-1, with 10 nucleotides matching TRBD2. Germline assignment: CDR1 SEHNR and CDR2 FQNEAQ (reference sequence). The CDR3 is made up of 15 amino acids. In DNA, the CDR3 is TGTGCCAGCAGCTTTGGGCTAGCGGGGGTCGATGAGCAGGACTTC. Encoded protein: CASSFGLAGVDEQDF.

This clonotype was seen ten or more times. The chain recombines TRBV12-3 or TRBV12-4 with TRBJ1-2; D may be TRBD1 (6 bases). With 4 bases removed from V and 8 bases from J, the gap between germline ends came to 17 bases. This CDR3 has 14 residues. Here the CDR3 reads CASSYEGGSLGYTF. The CDR3 DNA reads as TGTGCCAGCAGTTATGAGGGGGGATCGCTCGGCTACACCTTC.